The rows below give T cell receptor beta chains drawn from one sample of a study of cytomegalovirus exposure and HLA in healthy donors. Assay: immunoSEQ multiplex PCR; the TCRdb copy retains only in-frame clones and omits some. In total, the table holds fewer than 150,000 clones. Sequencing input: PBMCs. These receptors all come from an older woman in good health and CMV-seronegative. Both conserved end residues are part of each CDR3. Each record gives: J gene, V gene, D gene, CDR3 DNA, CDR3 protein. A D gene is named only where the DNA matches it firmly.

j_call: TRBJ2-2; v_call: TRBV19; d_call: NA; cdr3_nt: TGTGCCAGTAGTATGAAGGGGCCGCAGAACACCGGGGAGCTGTTTTTT; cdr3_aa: CASSMKGPQNTGELFF
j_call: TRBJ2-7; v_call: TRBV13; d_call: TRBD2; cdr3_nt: TGTGCCAGCAGCTCGGGGGGACTGCGCTACGTGCAGTACTTC; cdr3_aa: CASSSGGLRYVQYF
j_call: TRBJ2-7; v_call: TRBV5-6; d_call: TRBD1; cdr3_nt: TGTGCCAGCAGCCCCCGCGGGACAGGGGGCCTCTTAGAGCAGTACTTC; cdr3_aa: CASSPRGTGGLLEQYF
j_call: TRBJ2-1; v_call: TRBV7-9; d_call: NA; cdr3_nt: TGTGCCAGCAGCTTAGGGGAACTAGGCCCCAATGAGCAGTTCTTC; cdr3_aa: CASSLGELGPNEQFF
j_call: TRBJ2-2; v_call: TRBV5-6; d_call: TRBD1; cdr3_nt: TGTGCCAGCAGCATGGGACAGCTGAACACCGGGGAGCTGTTTTTT; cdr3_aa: CASSMGQLNTGELFF
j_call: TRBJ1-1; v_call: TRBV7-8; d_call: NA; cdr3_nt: TGTGCCAGCAGCTTCAAAGAGGTGGGGCCCAACACTGAAGCTTTCTTT; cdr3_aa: CASSFKEVGPNTEAFF
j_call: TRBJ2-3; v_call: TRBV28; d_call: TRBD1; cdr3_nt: TGTGCCAGCTACCCGGGACAGGGCACAGATACGCAGTATTTT; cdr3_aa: CASYPGQGTDTQYF
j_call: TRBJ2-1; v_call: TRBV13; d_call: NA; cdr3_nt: TGTGCCAGCAGCTTATTGGGGGGTGGGATACCTTCCTCCTACAATGAGCAGTTCTTC; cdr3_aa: CASSLLGGGIPSSYNEQFF
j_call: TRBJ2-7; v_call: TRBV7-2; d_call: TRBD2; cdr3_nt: TGTGCCAGCAGAATTAGCGGGAGCTACGAGCAGTACTTC; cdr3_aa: CASRISGSYEQYF
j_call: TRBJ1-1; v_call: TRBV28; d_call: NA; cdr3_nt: TGTGCCAGCAGTTTAGGCGCGCAGGGCGGACACACTGAAGCTTTCTTT; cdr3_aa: CASSLGAQGGHTEAFF
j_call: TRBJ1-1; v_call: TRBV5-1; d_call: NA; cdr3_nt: TGCGCCAGCAGCTTGGATGGGGAGGGATACACTGAAGCTTTCTTT; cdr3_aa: CASSLDGEGYTEAFF
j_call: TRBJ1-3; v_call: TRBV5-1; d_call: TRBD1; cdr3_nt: TGCGCCAGCAGCTTCACAGGGGCCTCTGGAAACACCATATATTTT; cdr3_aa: CASSFTGASGNTIYF
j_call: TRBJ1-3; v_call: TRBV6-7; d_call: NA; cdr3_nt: TGTGCCAGCAGAGAGGGAGGCTCTGGAAACACCATATATTTT; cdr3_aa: CASREGGSGNTIYF
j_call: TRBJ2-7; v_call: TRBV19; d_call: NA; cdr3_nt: TGTGCCAGTAGTAGACAGGCCGACTACGAGCAGTACTTC; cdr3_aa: CASSRQADYEQYF
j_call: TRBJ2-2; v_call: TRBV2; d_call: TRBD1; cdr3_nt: TGTGCCAGTATTGCGGGACAGGGGTCAGGGGAGCTGTTTTTT; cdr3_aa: CASIAGQGSGELFF
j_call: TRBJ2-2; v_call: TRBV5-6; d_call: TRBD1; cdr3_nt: TGTGCCAGCAGCTTAGGACAGGGGGCTTACACCGGGGAGCTGTTTTTT; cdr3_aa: CASSLGQGAYTGELFF
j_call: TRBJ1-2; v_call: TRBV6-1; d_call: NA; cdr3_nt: TGTGCCAGCAGTGGGGGAGGGAACTATGGCTACACCTTC; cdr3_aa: CASSGGGNYGYTF
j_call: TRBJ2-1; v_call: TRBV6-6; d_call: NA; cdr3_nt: TGTGCCAGCAGTTACTCGGGTGGAGGGGAGTTCTTC; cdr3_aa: CASSYSGGGEFF
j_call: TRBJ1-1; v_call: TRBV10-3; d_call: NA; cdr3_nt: TGTGCCATCAGTTCGGGGATAATGAACACTGAAGCTTTCTTT; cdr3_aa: CAISSGIMNTEAFF
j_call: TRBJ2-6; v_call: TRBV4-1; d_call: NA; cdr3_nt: TGCGCCAGCAGCCACCCGGGCTCTGGGGCCAACGTCCTGACTTTC; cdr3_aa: CASSHPGSGANVLTF
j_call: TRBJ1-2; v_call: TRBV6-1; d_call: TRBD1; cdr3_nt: TGTGCCAGCAGCGCGACAGGGGATGGCTATGGCTACACCTTC; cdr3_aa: CASSATGDGYGYTF
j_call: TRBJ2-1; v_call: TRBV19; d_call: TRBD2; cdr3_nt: TGTGCCAGTAGTATTTTCCGGGGGGGCTACAATGAGCAGTTCTTC; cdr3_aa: CASSIFRGGYNEQFF
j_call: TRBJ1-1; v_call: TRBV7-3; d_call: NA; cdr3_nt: TGTGCCAGCAGCTCGGGACTGCCGAACACTGAAGCTTTCTTT; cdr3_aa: CASSSGLPNTEAFF
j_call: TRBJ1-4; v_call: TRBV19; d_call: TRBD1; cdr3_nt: TGTGCCAGTAGTCTCCAGACAGGGAATATTGAAAAACTGTTTTTT; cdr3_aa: CASSLQTGNIEKLFF
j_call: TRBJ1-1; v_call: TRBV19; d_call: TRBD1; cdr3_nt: TGTGCCAGTACAAAGCGACCCATACAGGGGGCGGTTGAAGCTTTCTTT; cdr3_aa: CASTKRPIQGAVEAFF
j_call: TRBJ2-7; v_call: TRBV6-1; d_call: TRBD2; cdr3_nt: TGTGCCAGCCAGACGGAGCCCGGGACTACCTACGAGCAGTACTTC; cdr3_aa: CASQTEPGTTYEQYF
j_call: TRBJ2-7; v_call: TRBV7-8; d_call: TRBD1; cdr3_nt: TGTGCCAGCAGCTTCCCGGGACAGGGTCGCGAGCAGTACTTC; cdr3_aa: CASSFPGQGREQYF
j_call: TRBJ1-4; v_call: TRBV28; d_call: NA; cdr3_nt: TGTGCCAGCTGTCGGGGTAATGAAAAACTGTTTTTT; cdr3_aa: CASCRGNEKLFF
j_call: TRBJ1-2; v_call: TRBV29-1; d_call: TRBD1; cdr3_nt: TGCAGCGTTAAAAAAGACCGGGACAGAGGACGTTACCCTAACTATGGCTACACCTTC; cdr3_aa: CSVKKDRDRGRYPNYGYTF
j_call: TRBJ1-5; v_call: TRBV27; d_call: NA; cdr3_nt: TGTGCCAGCAGTTTTACGGGGTTAAGCAATCAGCCCCAGCATTTT; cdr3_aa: CASSFTGLSNQPQHF
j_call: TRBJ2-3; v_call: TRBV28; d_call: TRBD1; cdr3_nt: TGTGCCAGCAGTGTCTCAGGGGGCGGAGCAGATACGCAGTATTTT; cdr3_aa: CASSVSGGGADTQYF
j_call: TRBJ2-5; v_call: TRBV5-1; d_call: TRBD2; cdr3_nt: TGCGCCAGCAGCCCCTCGGGGGGGCCAGAGACCCAGTACTTC; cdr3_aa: CASSPSGGPETQYF
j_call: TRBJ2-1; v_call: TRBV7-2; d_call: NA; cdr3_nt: TGTGCCAGCAGTCCTCTTCCGGGTCCGGGGTCGGGCAATGAGCAGTTCTTC; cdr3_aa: CASSPLPGPGSGNEQFF
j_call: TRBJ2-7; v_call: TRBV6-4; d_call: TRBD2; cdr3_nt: TGTGCCAGCAGTGATTTTAGCGGGATATCCTACGAGCAGTACTTC; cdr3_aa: CASSDFSGISYEQYF
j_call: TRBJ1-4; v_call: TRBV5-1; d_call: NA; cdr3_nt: TGCGCCAGCAGCTTGGGAGGGTCCCCTAATGAAAAACTGTTTTTT; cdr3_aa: CASSLGGSPNEKLFF
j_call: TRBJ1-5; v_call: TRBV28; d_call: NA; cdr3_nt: TGTGCCAGCAGACTCCGGGACTGGGCTTTCCATCAGCCCCAGCATTTT; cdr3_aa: CASRLRDWAFHQPQHF
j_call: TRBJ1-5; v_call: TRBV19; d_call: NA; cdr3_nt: TGTGCCAGTAGTGATCGGACACTAACCAATCAGCCCCAGCATTTT; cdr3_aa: CASSDRTLTNQPQHF
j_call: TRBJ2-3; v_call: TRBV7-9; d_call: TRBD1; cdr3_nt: TGTGCCAGCAGCTTAGGGACAGGCGAAATACTCCGCTGGACAGATACGCAGTATTTT; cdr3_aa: CASSLGTGEILRWTDTQYF
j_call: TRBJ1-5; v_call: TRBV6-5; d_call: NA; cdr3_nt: TGTGCCAGCAGTTACTCGACTAGACAGAATCAGCCCCAGCATTTT; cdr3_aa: CASSYSTRQNQPQHF
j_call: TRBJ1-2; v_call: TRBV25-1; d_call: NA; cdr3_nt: TGTGCCAGCAGTGAGCGGGCCCTCTATGGCTACACCTTC; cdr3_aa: CASSERALYGYTF
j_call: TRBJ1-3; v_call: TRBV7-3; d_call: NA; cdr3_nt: TGTGCCAGCAGCTTATGGGGAGGCCCTTCCTCTGGAAACACCATATATTTT; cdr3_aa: CASSLWGGPSSGNTIYF
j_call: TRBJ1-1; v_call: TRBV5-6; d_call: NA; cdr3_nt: TGTGCCAGCAGTTACGGAGCTAACACTGAAGCTTTCTTT; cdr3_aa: CASSYGANTEAFF
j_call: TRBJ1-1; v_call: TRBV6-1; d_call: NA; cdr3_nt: TGTGCCAGCAGTGATCAAGGTGAGGGGGTAGCTTTCTTT; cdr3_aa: CASSDQGEGVAFF
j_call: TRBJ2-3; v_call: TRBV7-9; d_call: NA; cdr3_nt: TGTGCCAGCAGCTTTTATGGGGGGGCGAGGTCAGATACGCAGTATTTT; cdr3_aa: CASSFYGGARSDTQYF
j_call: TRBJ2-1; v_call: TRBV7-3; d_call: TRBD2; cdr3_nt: TGTGCCAGCAGCTTAGGCTACACTGGGACACTAGCGGGTAACAATGAGCAGTTCTTC; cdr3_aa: CASSLGYTGTLAGNNEQFF
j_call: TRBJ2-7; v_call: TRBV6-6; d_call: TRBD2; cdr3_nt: TGTGCCAGCAGACCGGGGGGTTCCTACGAGCAGTACTTC; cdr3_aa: CASRPGGSYEQYF
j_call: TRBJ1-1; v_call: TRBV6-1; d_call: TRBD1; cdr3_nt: TGTGCCAGCAGTGGGGACAGGGCTGCTGAAGCTTTCTTT; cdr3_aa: CASSGDRAAEAFF
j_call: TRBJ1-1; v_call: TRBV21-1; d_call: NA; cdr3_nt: TGTGCCAGCAGCAAAGGGCCAGTCACTGAAGCTTTCTTT; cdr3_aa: CASSKGPVTEAFF
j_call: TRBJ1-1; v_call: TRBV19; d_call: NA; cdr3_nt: TGTGCCAGTAGTATGGACGGGGTTGGAGAAGCTTTCTTT; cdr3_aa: CASSMDGVGEAFF
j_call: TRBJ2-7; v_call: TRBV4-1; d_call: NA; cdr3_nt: TGCGCCAGCAGCCAAGATCACGACTATTCGCGCGAGCAGTACTTC; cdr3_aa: CASSQDHDYSREQYF
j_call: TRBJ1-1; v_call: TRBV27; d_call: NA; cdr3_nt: TGTGCCAGCAGTTTATTGGGCCGTCAGAACACTGAAGCTTTCTTT; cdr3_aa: CASSLLGRQNTEAFF
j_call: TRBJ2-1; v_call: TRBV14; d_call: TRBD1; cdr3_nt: TGTGCCAGCAGCCAACCTCAGGGGGACACAGCCTACAATGAGCAGTTCTTC; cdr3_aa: CASSQPQGDTAYNEQFF
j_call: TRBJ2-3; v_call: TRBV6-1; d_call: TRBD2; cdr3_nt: TGTGCCAGCAGTGAAGGGATAGCGGGGGGCCGCACAGATACGCAGTATTTT; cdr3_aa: CASSEGIAGGRTDTQYF
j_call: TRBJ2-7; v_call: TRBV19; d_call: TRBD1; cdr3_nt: TGTGCCAGTAGTCCGGCCGGGACAGGCGGGGACGAGCAGTACTTC; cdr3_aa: CASSPAGTGGDEQYF
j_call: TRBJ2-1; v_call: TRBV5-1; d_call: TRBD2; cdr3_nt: TGCGCCAGCAGCTTTGGGACTAGCGGATACAATGAGCAGTTCTTC; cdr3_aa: CASSFGTSGYNEQFF
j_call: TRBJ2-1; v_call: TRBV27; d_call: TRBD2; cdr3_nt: TGTGCCAGCAGTCGACTAGCGGCCTACAATGAGCAGTTCTTC; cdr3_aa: CASSRLAAYNEQFF
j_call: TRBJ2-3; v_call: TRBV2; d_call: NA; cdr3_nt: TGTGCCAGCAGTAATCCCTGGAGCAACACAGATACGCAGTATTTT; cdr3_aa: CASSNPWSNTDTQYF
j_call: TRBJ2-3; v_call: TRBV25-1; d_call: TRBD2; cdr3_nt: TGTGCCAGCAGTGAATCGGGACTAGCGGGGACCACAGATACGCAGTATTTT; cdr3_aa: CASSESGLAGTTDTQYF
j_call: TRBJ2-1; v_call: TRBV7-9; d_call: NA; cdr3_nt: TGTGCCAGCAGCTTTGGGCAGGGGACGTACAATGAGCAGTTCTTC; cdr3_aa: CASSFGQGTYNEQFF
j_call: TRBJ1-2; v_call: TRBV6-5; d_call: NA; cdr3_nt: TGTGCCAGCAGTACCGGGGGGGGGTATGGCTACACCTTC; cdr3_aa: CASSTGGGYGYTF